This T cell receptor beta chain came from a study of blood T cell repertoires in COVID-19. Study-level information: Sites in the United States, Italy and Spain provided acute and convalescent COVID-19 samples. Sources were T cells, B-cell-depleted T cells, or PBMCs; the material itself was cDNA or gDNA.

Germline CDR1 is LGHNT and CDR2 is FRNRAP. V gave up 5 bases and J gave up 10 bases; unmatched junction bases: 7. The CDR3 extends over 12 amino acids. In the source study's methods: Amplification of reference gene primers was used by the study to estimate nucleated cell counts. Sequenced by immunoSEQ multiplex PCR; TCRdb stores in-frame clones only, minus some. V, J and clone size are taken as reported in that table, and D and trimming were inferred from the DNA itself. The sample has about 200,000 clones, more than 75% seen once. Followed longitudinally, the Seattle patients had been enrolled during active infection.

The origin of this receptor is a woman of 80 years or more with COVID-19, enrolled during active disease. The source material was peripheral blood. J is TRBJ1-1 and V is TRBV12-5; the match to TRBD1 covers 7 bases. In nucleotides, the CDR3 is TGTGCTAGTGGTCCAGGGGGAGGACGAGCTTTCTTT. Residues: CASGPGGGRAFF.